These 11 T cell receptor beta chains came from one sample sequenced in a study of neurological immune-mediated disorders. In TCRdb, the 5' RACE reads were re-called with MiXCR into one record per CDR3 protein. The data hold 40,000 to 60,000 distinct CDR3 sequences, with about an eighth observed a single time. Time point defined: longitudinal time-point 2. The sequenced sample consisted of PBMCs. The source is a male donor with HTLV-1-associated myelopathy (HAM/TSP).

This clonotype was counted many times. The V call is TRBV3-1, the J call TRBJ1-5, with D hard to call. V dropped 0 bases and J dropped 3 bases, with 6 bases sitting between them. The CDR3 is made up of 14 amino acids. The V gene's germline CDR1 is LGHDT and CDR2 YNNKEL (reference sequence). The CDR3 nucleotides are TGTGCCAGCAGCCAAGACGCATTCAATCAGCCCCAGCATTTT. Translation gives CASSQDAFNQPQHF.

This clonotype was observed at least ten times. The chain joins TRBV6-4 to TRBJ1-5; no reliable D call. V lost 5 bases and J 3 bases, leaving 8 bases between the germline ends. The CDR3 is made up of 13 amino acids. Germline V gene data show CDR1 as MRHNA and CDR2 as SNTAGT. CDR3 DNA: TGTGCCAGCAGTCCGGACGCCAATCAGCCCCAGCATTTT. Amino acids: CASSPDANQPQHF.

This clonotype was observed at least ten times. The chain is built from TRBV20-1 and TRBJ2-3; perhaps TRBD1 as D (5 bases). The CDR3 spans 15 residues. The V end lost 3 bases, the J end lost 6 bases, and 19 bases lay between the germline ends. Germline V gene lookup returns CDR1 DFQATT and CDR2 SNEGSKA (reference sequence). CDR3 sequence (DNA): TGCAGTGCTAGCCCTTATTCCGACAGATCTGATACGCAGTATTTT. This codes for CSASPYSDRSDTQYF.

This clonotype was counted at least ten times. CDR3 DNA sequence: TGTGCCAGCAGCTTAGACTCCAAGTACGAGCAGTACTTC. As protein: CASSLDSKYEQYF. The J gene is TRBJ2-7, the V gene TRBV13; D unresolved. Germline V lookup: CDR1 PRHDT, CDR2 FYEKMQ (reference sequence). There are 13 residues in the CDR3. The ends were cut back, 1 base at V and 4 bases at J, with 8 bases in the middle. Based on the CDR3 plus reference TRBV13 and TRBJ2-7, the full variable domain is AAGVIQSPRHLIKEKRETATLKCYPIPRHDTVYWYQQGPGQDPQFLISFYEKMQSDKGSIPDRFSAQQFSDYHSELNMSSLELGDSALYFCASSLDSKYEQYFGPGTRLTVT.

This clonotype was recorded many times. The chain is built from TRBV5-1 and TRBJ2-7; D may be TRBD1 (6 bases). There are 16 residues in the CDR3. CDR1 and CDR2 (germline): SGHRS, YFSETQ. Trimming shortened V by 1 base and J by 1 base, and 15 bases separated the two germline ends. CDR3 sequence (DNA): TGCGCCAGCAGCTTGCTACAGGGATTGTCTTCCTACGAGCAGTACTTC. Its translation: CASSLLQGLSSYEQYF.

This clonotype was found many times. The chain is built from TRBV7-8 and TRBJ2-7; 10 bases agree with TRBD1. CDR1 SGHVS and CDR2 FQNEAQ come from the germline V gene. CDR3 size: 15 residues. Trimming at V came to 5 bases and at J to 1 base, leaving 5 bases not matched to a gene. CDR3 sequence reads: CASSLDRGLSYEQYF. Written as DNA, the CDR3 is TGTGCCAGCAGCCTCGACAGGGGGCTATCCTACGAGCAGTACTTC.

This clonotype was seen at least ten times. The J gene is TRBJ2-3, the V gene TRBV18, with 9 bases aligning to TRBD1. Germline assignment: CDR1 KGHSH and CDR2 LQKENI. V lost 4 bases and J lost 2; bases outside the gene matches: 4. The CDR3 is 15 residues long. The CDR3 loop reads CASSLWTGDTDTQYF. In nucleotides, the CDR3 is TGTGCCAGCTCACTGTGGACAGGGGACACAGATACGCAGTATTTT.

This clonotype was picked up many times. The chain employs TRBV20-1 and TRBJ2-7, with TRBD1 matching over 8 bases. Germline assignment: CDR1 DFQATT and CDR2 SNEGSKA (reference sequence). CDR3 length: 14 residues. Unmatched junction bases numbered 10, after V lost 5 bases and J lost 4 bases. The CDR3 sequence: CSALHGTGRYEQYF. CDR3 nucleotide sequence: TGCAGTGCTCTACACGGGACAGGACGATACGAGCAGTACTTC.

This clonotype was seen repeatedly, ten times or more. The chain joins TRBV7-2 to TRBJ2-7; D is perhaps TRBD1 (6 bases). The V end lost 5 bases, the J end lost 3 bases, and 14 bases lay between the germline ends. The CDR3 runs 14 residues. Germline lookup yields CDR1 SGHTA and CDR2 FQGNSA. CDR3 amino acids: CASSPNRAGYEQYF. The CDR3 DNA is TGTGCCAGCAGCCCAAACAGGGCAGGCTACGAGCAGTACTTC. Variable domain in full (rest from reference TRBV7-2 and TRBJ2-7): GAGVSQSPSNKVTEKGKDVELRCDPISGHTALYWYRQSLGQGLEFLIYFQGNSAPDKSGLPSDRFSAERTGGSVSTLTIQRTQQEDSAVYLCASSPNRAGYEQYFGPGTRLTVT.

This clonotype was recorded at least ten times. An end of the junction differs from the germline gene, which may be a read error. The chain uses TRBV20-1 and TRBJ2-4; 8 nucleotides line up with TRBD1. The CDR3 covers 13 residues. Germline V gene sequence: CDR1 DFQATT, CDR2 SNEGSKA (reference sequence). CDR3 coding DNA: TGCAGTGCCGCGGACAGGGCTTCGGGGAATGGGTTCTTC. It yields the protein CSAADRASGNGFF.

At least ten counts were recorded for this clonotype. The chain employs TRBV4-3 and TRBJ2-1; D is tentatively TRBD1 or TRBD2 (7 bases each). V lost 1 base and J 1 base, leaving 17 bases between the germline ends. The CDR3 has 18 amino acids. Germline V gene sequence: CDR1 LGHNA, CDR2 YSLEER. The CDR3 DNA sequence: TGCGCCAGCAGCCAAGTCGCAGGGGGGGGGGCTTCCTACAATGAGCAGTTCTTC. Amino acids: CASSQVAGGGASYNEQFF.